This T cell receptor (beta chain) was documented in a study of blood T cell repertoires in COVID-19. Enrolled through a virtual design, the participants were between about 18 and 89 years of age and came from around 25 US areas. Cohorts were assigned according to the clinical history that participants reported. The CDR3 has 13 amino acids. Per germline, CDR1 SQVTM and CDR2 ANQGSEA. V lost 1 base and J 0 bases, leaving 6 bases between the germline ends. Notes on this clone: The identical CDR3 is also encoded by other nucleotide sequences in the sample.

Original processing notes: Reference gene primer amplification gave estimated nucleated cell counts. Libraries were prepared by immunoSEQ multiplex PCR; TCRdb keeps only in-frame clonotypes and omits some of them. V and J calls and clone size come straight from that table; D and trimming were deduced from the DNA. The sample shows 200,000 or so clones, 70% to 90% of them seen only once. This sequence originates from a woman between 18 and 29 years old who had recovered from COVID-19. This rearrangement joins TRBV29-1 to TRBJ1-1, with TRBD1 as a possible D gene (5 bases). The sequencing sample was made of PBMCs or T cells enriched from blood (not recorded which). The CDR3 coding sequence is TGCAGCGTTGAAGGCAGGGTGAACACTGAAGCTTTCTTT. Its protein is CSVEGRVNTEAFF.